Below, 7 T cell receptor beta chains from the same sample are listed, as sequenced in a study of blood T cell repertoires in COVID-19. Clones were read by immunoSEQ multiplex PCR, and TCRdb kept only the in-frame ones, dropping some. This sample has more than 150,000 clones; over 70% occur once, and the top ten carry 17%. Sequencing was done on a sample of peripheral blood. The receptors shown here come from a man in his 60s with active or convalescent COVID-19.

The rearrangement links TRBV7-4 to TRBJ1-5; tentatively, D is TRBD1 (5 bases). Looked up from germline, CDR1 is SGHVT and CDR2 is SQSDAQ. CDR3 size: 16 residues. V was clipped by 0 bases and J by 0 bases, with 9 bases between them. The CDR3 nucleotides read TGTGCCAGCAGCTTAGCAGGGGCCCCTAGCAATCAGCCCCAGCATTTT. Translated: CASSLAGAPSNQPQHF.

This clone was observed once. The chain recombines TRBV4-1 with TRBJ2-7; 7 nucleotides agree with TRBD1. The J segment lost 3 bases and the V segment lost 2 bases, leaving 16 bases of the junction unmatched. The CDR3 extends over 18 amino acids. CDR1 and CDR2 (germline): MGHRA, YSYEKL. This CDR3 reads CASSQRSGGSSTIYEQYF. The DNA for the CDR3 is TGCGCCAGCAGCCAACGATCAGGGGGATCATCCACCATCTACGAGCAGTACTTC.

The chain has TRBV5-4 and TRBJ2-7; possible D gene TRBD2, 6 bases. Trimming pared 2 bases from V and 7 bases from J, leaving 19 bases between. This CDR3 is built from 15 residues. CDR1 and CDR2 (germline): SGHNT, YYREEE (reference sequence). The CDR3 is CASSLETRRLEEQYF. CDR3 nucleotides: TGTGCCAGCAGCTTAGAGACTAGGCGACTGGAGGAGCAGTACTTC.

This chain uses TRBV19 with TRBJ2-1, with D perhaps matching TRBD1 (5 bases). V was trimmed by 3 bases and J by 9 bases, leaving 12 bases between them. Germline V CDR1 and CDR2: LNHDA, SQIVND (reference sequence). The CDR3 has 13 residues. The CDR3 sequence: CASSIFKDTEQFF. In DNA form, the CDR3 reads TGTGCCAGTAGTATTTTCAAGGACACTGAGCAGTTCTTC.

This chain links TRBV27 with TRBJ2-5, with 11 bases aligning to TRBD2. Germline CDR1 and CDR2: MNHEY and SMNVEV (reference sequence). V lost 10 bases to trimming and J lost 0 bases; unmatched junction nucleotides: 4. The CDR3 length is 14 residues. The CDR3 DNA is TGTGCCACCAGGGGACTAGCGGACCAAGAGACCCAGTACTTC. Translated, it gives CATRGLADQETQYF.

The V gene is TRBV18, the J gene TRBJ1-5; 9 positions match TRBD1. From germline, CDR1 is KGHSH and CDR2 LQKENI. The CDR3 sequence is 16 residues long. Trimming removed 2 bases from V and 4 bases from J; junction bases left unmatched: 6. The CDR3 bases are TGTGCCAGCTCACCAAATCCGGGACAGGGTAATCAGCCCCAGCATTTT. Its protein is CASSPNPGQGNQPQHF.

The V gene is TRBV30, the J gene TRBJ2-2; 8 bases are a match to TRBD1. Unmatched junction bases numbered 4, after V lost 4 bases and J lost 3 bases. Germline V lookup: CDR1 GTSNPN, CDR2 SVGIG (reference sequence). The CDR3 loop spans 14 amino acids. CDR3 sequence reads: CAWTTGVDTGELFF. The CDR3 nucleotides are TGTGCCTGGACGACAGGGGTCGACACCGGGGAGCTGTTTTTT.